The 28 T cell receptor beta chains below come from one sample, sequenced in a study of beta chain features in type 1 diabetes. Sequencing targeted expressed TCRB transcripts, as all isolated RNA had been reverse transcribed. Sequenced by immunoSEQ multiplex PCR; TCRdb stores in-frame clones only, minus some. The table shows approximately 380,000 clones, with less than 15% occurring only once. Sequences were obtained from naive CD4+ T cells from blood. All receptors derive from a woman aged 18-29 years in good health.

V usage is TRBV28 and J usage is TRBJ2-2, with 13 bases identical to TRBD2. This CDR3 spans 17 amino acids. J lost 0 bases, V lost 5 bases, and 3 bases had no gene match. Germline CDR1 and CDR2: MDHEN and SYDVKM. CDR3 in DNA: TGTGCCAGCAGTGGACTAGCGGGAGTCCCGAACACCGGGGAGCTGTTTTTT. Translating gives CASSGLAGVPNTGELFF.

The V gene is TRBV10-3, the J gene TRBJ1-2; a possible D gene is TRBD1 (5 bases). Looked up from germline, CDR1 is ENHRY and CDR2 is SYGVKD. Deletions cut 2 bases from V and 4 bases from J, with 5 bases between. CDR3 length equals 12 residues. The CDR3 nucleotides read TGTGCCATCAGTGAGCAGGGCTATGGCTACACCTTC. Translating gives CAISEQGYGYTF.

The chain links TRBV30 to TRBJ1-5; 9 nucleotides align to TRBD1. The CDR3 runs to 16 residues. V was clipped by 1 base and J by 1 base; unmatched bases: 5. Germline CDR1 and CDR2: GTSNPN and SVGIG (reference sequence). This CDR3 is CAWSAGTGRSNQPQHF. In DNA, the CDR3 is TGTGCCTGGAGTGCTGGGACAGGGAGGAGCAATCAGCCCCAGCATTTT. Looking up the rest from reference TRBV30 and TRBJ1-5 gives the full variable domain: SQTIHQWPATLVQPVGSPLSLECTVEGTSNPNLYWYRQAAGRGLQLLFYSVGIGQISSEVPQNLSASRPQDRQFILSSKKLLLSDSGFYLCAWSAGTGRSNQPQHFGDGTRLSIL.

This clone was picked up a small number of times. The rearrangement links TRBV30 to TRBJ1-2, with TRBD1 matching 9 bases. The CDR3 runs to 13 residues. J lost 3 bases, V lost 7 bases, and 6 bases had no gene match. Germline V CDR1 and CDR2: GTSNPN, SVGIG (reference sequence). This CDR3 is CASPGQGHYGYTF. DNA of the CDR3: TGTGCCTCTCCGGGACAGGGCCACTATGGCTACACCTTC.

This clone has a handful of counts. The V and J genes are TRBV4-2 and TRBJ2-7, with TRBD2 matching over 12 bases. Losses at the gene ends were 3 bases for V and 1 base for J; bases not matched to a gene: 13. This CDR3 contains 19 residues. Germline CDR1 is LGHNA and CDR2 is YNFKEQ. CDR3 nucleotide sequence: TGTGCCAGCAGCCATTACACTAATCAGGGACTAGCGGGTTCCTACGAGCAGTACTTC. Its protein product is CASSHYTNQGLAGSYEQYF.

This chain joins TRBV10-3 and TRBJ2-7, with 11 bases matching TRBD1. CDR3 length: 13 amino acids. With V trimmed by 6 bases and J by 3 bases, 1 base remained unmatched. Germline-derived CDR1 and CDR2 are ENHRY and SYGVKD. As DNA, the CDR3 is TGTGCCATCAGGGACAGGGGGCTCTACGAGCAGTACTTC. Translation: CAIRDRGLYEQYF.

This clone appeared a few times. The chain links TRBV30 to TRBJ2-7; 9 bases are shared with TRBD1. The CDR3 is made up of 14 amino acids. V trimming: 2 bases; J trimming: 5 bases; junction bases outside the gene matches: 7. Germline V gene sequence: CDR1 GTSNPN, CDR2 SVGIG (reference sequence). The CDR3 here is CAWSFGTGLNEQYF. CDR3 DNA: TGTGCCTGGAGTTTTGGGACAGGGTTAAACGAGCAGTACTTC.

The chain recombines TRBV27 with TRBJ2-1; weak D call: TRBD2 (5 bases). The V gene's germline CDR1 is MNHEY and CDR2 SMNVEV (reference sequence). Trimming shortened V by 2 bases and J by 6 bases, and 14 bases separated the two germline ends. CDR3 size: 15 residues. DNA of the CDR3: TGTGCCAGCAGTTTAAGAGGGCTTGAAGGCAATGAGCAGTTCTTC. Amino acids: CASSLRGLEGNEQFF.

In this sample, this clone turned up a few times. The chain carries TRBV6-4 and TRBJ2-7, with 12 nucleotides matching TRBD2. This CDR3 region has 15 residues. V was pared by 3 bases and J by 3 bases, with 3 bases of the junction left unmatched. The germline CDR1 and CDR2 sequences are MRHNA and SNTAGT. The CDR3 nucleotides read TGTGCCAGCAGTGATGGGGGACTAGCGGGCTACGAGCAGTACTTC. Its protein is CASSDGGLAGYEQYF.

The V and J genes are TRBV9 and TRBJ1-5, with 7 bases matching TRBD1. Trimming removed 3 bases from V and 5 bases from J; junction bases left unmatched: 11. CDR3 length equals 16 residues. The germline V gene encodes CDR1 SGDLS and CDR2 YYNGEE. CDR3 loop: CASSASIDRADQPQHF. The CDR3 coding sequence is TGTGCCAGCAGCGCGAGCATCGACAGGGCGGATCAGCCCCAGCATTTT.

This clone was counted a few times. This chain joins TRBV7-9 and TRBJ1-5; 7 nucleotides line up with TRBD1. The ends lost 4 bases at V and 4 bases at J; junction bases unmatched: 7. Germline V lookup: CDR1 SEHNR, CDR2 FQNEAQ (reference sequence). CDR3 length: 15 amino acids. The CDR3 here is CASSSDGTVNQPQHF. The CDR3 DNA reads as TGTGCCAGCAGCTCAGACGGGACAGTAAATCAGCCCCAGCATTTT. The whole variable domain, remainder taken from reference TRBV7-9 and TRBJ1-5, is DTGVSQNPRHKITKRGQNVTFRCDPISEHNRLYWYRQTLGQGPEFLTYFQNEAQLEKSRLLSDRFSAERPKGSFSTLEIQRTEQGDSAMYLCASSSDGTVNQPQHFGDGTRLSIL.

This clone was counted a few times. The V gene is TRBV7-9, the J gene TRBJ2-1; 12 nucleotides match TRBD2. Germline assignment: CDR1 SEHNR and CDR2 FQNEAQ (reference sequence). Germline trimming cut 5 bases from V and 10 bases from J; bases unmatched to any gene: 9. This CDR3 is 15 amino acids long. For the CDR3, the DNA is TGTGCCAGCAGCAGGACTAGCGGGAAAGTATGGGAGCAGTTCTTC. It specifies CASSRTSGKVWEQFF.

Only a few counts were recorded for this clone. The chain couples TRBV9 to TRBJ2-1; 12 bases agree with TRBD2. Germline V gives CDR1 SGDLS, CDR2 YYNGEE. The trim removed 0 bases at V and 2 bases at J, leaving 9 bases unmatched. There are 19 residues in the CDR3. As DNA, the CDR3 is TGTGCCAGCAGCGTAGGGGGAGCTAGCGGGAGGGCCCCCTACAATGAGCAGTTCTTC. Residues: CASSVGGASGRAPYNEQFF.

The CDR3 region is CASSQEADQETQYF. The CDR3 nucleotides read TGCGCCAGCAGCCAAGAGGCGGACCAAGAGACCCAGTACTTC. The chain joins TRBV4-3 to TRBJ2-5; D gene unclear. Trimming removed 0 bases at V and 0 bases at J, with 5 bases between. The CDR3 extends over 14 amino acids. Looked up from germline, CDR1 is LGHNA and CDR2 is YSLEER.

This clone was seen a few times. The same CDR3 also results from other DNA sequences found in this sample. The gene calls are TRBV5-4 and TRBJ2-5; the D gene is possibly TRBD1 (5 bases). Germline V CDR1 and CDR2: SGHNT, YYREEE (reference sequence). This CDR3 has 13 residues. The V end lost 1 base, the J end lost 3 bases, and 7 bases lay between the germline ends. CDR3 region: CASSLSREETQYF. CDR3 nucleotides: TGTGCCAGCAGCTTGAGCAGGGAAGAGACCCAGTACTTC.

The chain links TRBV30 to TRBJ2-7; 9 positions agree with TRBD2. This CDR3 spans 14 amino acids. J lost 7 bases, V lost 2 bases, and 9 bases had no gene match. CDR1 is GTSNPN, CDR2 SVGIG, per germline (reference sequence). CDR3 DNA: TGTGCCTGGAGTAAAGGCGGGAGGGCCCGGGAGCAGTACTTC. Translated, it gives CAWSKGGRAREQYF.

This clone was detected only a few times. At the DNA level, this CDR3 is encoded by other sequences in the same sample as well. The chain couples TRBV7-2 to TRBJ2-7; 7 bases are a match to TRBD1. The CDR3 runs to 15 residues. With V trimmed by 4 bases and J by 1 base, 7 bases remained unmatched. Germline V gene data show CDR1 as SGHTA and CDR2 as FQGNSA. The CDR3 here is CASSSNRGYSYEQYF. Written as DNA, the CDR3 is TGTGCCAGCAGCTCTAACAGGGGTTATTCCTACGAGCAGTACTTC.

The chain has TRBV28 and TRBJ2-5; no definite D call. The V end was cut by 5 bases, the J end by 9 bases, with 16 bases between. There are 13 residues in the CDR3. Per germline, CDR1 MDHEN and CDR2 SYDVKM. As DNA, the CDR3 is TGTGCCAGCAGTCGAGTCCCGAGGAGTTCCCAGTACTTC. The encoded protein is CASSRVPRSSQYF.

J is TRBJ1-1 and V is TRBV28; D gene uncertain. Germline V gene sequence: CDR1 MDHEN, CDR2 SYDVKM. The V and J ends lost 8 bases and 0 bases respectively, with 10 bases between them. The CDR3 runs 13 residues. The CDR3 spells CASEPQLNTEAFF. CDR3 coding DNA: TGTGCCAGCGAGCCCCAATTGAACACTGAAGCTTTCTTT.

The chain recombines TRBV25-1 with TRBJ1-5; D is uncertain. V dropped 1 base and J dropped 0 bases, with 13 bases sitting between them. Germline V gene data show CDR1 as MGHDK and CDR2 as SYGVNS. This CDR3 has 17 amino acids. Written as DNA, the CDR3 is TGTGCCAGCAGTGAATGTCTTAGGAGGGATAGCAATCAGCCCCAGCATTTT. Amino acids: CASSECLRRDSNQPQHF. Together with reference TRBV25-1 and TRBJ1-5, the CDR3 gives the full variable domain: EADIYQTPRYLVIGTGKKITLECSQTMGHDKMYWYQQDPGMELHLIHYSYGVNSTEKGDLSSESTVSRIRTEHFPLTLESARPSHTSQYLCASSECLRRDSNQPQHFGDGTRLSIL.

The rearrangement links TRBV10-3 to TRBJ2-7; 7 positions agree with TRBD1. Trimming took 10 bases from V and 3 from J; bases not matched to a gene: 9. The CDR3 has 13 residues. Germline V gives CDR1 ENHRY, CDR2 SYGVKD. The CDR3 DNA sequence: TGTGCCACCGGCCCGGGACAGTTCTACGAGCAGTACTTC. Translating gives CATGPGQFYEQYF.

DNA of the CDR3: TGTGCCAGCAGATGGGACAGCACCTACGAGCAGTACTTC. Amino acid sequence: CASRWDSTYEQYF. V is TRBV6-6 and J is TRBJ2-7, with 7 bases lining up with TRBD1. Trimming cost V 6 bases and J 2 bases; bases outside gene matches: 4. CDR3 length: 13 residues. CDR1 MNHNY and CDR2 SVGAGI come from the germline V gene (reference sequence).

This clone has just a few counts. The sample contains more than one DNA sequence encoding this CDR3. This chain joins TRBV4-2 and TRBJ2-3; 12 nucleotides match TRBD2. The V and J ends lost 4 bases and 3 bases, in that order; junction bases with no gene match: 2. Germline CDR1 is LGHNA and CDR2 is YNFKEQ. This CDR3 is built from 15 residues. CDR3 region: CASSLGLAGTDTQYF. DNA of the CDR3: TGTGCCAGCAGCCTTGGACTAGCGGGAACAGATACGCAGTATTTT.

CDR3 nucleotide sequence: TGCAGCGTCGCCTCTAGCGGACTAGCCAAAAACATTCAGTACTTC. This sequence encodes CSVASSGLAKNIQYF. The genes are TRBV29-1 and TRBJ2-4; 7 nucleotides match TRBD2. Unmatched junction bases numbered 8, after V lost 6 bases and J lost 0 bases. In germline, CDR1 is SQVTM, CDR2 ANQGSEA. The CDR3 spans 15 residues.

The rearrangement links TRBV29-1 to TRBJ1-2, with D unclear. The CDR3 is 12 amino acids. Germline lookup yields CDR1 SQVTM and CDR2 ANQGSEA. Trimming removed 6 bases at V and 4 bases at J, with 12 bases between. CDR3 residues: CSVATASYGYTF. DNA for the CDR3: TGCAGCGTCGCTACAGCCTCCTATGGCTACACCTTC.

The chain uses TRBV6-5 and TRBJ1-1; 8 nucleotides align to TRBD1. The J segment lost 3 bases and the V segment lost 6 bases, leaving 6 bases of the junction unmatched. The CDR3 runs 14 residues. The germline V gene encodes CDR1 MNHEY and CDR2 SVGAGI. The CDR3 region is CASSKDRGDTEAFF. The CDR3 bases are TGTGCCAGCAGCAAAGACAGGGGCGACACTGAAGCTTTCTTT.

This CDR3 is CASSLQGAGGPETQYF. The CDR3 DNA follows: TGTGCCAGCAGCTTACAGGGAGCGGGAGGGCCGGAGACCCAGTACTTC. V is TRBV7-2 and J is TRBJ2-5; 10 bases line up with TRBD2. Germline V CDR1 and CDR2: SGHTA, FQGNSA. V lost 2 bases and J lost 5; bases outside the gene matches: 8. CDR3 size: 16 residues.

This chain joins TRBV7-2 and TRBJ2-7; 8 nucleotides align to TRBD2. This CDR3 spans 15 amino acids. The V gene's germline CDR1 is SGHTA and CDR2 FQGNSA. Trimming took 5 bases from V and 0 from J; bases not matched to a gene: 6. Written as DNA, the CDR3 is TGTGCCAGCAGCCCGATAGCGGGAATCTCCTACGAGCAGTACTTC. As protein: CASSPIAGISYEQYF. Full variable domain (missing parts from reference TRBV7-2 and TRBJ2-7): GAGVSQSPSNKVTEKGKDVELRCDPISGHTALYWYRQSLGQGLEFLIYFQGNSAPDKSGLPSDRFSAERTGGSVSTLTIQRTQQEDSAVYLCASSPIAGISYEQYFGPGTRLTVT.